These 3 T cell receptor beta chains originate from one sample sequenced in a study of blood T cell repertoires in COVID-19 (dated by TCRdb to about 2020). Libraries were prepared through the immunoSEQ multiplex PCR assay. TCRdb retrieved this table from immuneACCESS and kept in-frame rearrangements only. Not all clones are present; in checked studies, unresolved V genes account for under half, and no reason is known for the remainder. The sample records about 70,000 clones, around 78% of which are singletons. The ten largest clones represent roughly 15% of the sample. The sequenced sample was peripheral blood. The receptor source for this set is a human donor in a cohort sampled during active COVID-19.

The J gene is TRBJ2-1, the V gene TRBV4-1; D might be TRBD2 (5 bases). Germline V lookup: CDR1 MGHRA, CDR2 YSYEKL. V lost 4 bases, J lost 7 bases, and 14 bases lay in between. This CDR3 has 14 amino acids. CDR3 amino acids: CASSPGLPNNEQFF. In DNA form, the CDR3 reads TGCGCCAGCAGCCCCGGACTCCCTAATAATGAGCAGTTCTTC.

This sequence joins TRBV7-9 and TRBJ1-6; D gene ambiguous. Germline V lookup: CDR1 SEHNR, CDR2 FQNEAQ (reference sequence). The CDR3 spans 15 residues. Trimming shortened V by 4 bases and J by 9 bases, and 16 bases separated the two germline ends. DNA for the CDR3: TGTGCCAGCAGCTCCTCCGTCGGGATGGGTTCACCCCTCCACTTT. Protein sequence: CASSSSVGMGSPLHF.

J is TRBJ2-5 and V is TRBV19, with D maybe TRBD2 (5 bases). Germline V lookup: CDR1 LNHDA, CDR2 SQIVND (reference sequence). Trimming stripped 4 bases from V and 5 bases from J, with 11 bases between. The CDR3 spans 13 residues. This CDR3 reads CASSNRGRETQYF. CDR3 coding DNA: TGTGCCAGTAGTAACCGGGGTAGGGAGACCCAGTACTTC.